This record concerns one TCR beta chain sequence. These data are taken from a study of shared clonotypes between healthy human individuals. Assay: immunoSEQ multiplex PCR; the TCRdb copy retains only in-frame clones and omits some. This table holds some 2,000,000 clones, over 85% found once. The sample taken for sequencing was naive CD4+ T cells sorted from blood. Stated subset: CD45RA+ positively selected. The sequence came from a young man in good health.

The CDR3 DNA follows: TGCGCCAGCAGCCTTACAGGGCGCGAGCAGTACTTC. Translation: CASSLTGREQYF. J is TRBJ2-7 and V is TRBV4-3; D is perhaps TRBD1 (6 bases). This CDR3 region has 12 residues. V was shortened by 4 bases and J by 6 bases, with 10 bases between the two germline ends. Germline CDR1 and CDR2: LGHNA and YSLEER.